A single sample is the source of the 20 T cell receptor beta chains below, sequenced in a study of blood T cells in healthy people across ages. A second about 6 to 12 cycle PCR used barcoded and J-beta primers. TCRdb re-called the 5' RACE reads with MiXCR, one entry per CDR3 protein. Of hundreds of thousands of distinct CDR3 sequences listed, under 65% are singletons. Sequences were obtained from blood. These TCRs come from a man aged 55 to 70 in good health.

The genes are TRBV29-1 and TRBJ1-6, with a weak D call TRBD1 (6 bases). V shed 6 bases and J shed 7 bases, with 16 bases lying between them. CDR1 is SQVTM, CDR2 ANQGSEA, per germline. This CDR3 has 14 amino acids. The CDR3 DNA follows: TGCAGCGTCAAAGAGGGGGGGGAAAATTCACCCCTCCACTTT. Its translation: CSVKEGGENSPLHF. Full variable domain (remainder filled in from reference TRBV29-1 and TRBJ1-6): SAVISQKPSRDICQRGTSLTIQCQVDSQVTMMFWYRQQPGQSLTLIATANQGSEATYESGFVIDKFPISRPNLTFSTLTVSNMSPEDSSIYLCSVKEGGENSPLHFGNGTRLTVT.

This clonotype was observed a few times. The rearrangement joins TRBV18 to TRBJ1-1, with D maybe TRBD1 (6 bases). CDR3 length: 15 residues. Trimming took 6 bases from V and 2 from J, leaving 16 bases between them. Looked up from germline, CDR1 is KGHSH and CDR2 is LQKENI. The CDR3 region has the DNA TGTGCCAGCTCTCTAGAGCCCGGGGGCAACACTGAAGCTTTCTTT. Encoded protein: CASSLEPGGNTEAFF. The complete variable domain, with remaining parts taken from reference TRBV18 and TRBJ1-1, reads NAGVMQNPRHLVRRRGQEARLRCSPMKGHSHVYWYRQLPEEGLKFMVYLQKENIIDESGMPKERFSAEFPKEGPSILRIQQVVRGDSAAYFCASSLEPGGNTEAFFGQGTRLTVV.

Ten or more counts support this clonotype. The chain has TRBV4-2 and TRBJ2-7, with 9 bases fitting TRBD2. CDR1 and CDR2 from the germline V gene are LGHNA and YNFKEQ. The CDR3 totals 15 residues. The V segment lost 1 base and the J segment 1 base; nucleotides outside the gene matches: 2. CDR3 amino acids: CASSQASGASYEQYF. In DNA form, the CDR3 reads TGTGCCAGCAGCCAAGCTAGCGGGGCTTCCTACGAGCAGTACTTC.

This clonotype was seen repeatedly, ten times or more. V and J are TRBV20-1 and TRBJ2-5, with D maybe TRBD2 (6 bases). CDR1 and CDR2 from the germline V gene are DFQATT and SNEGSKA (reference sequence). Trimming removed 3 bases at V and 5 bases at J, with 16 bases between. The CDR3 length is 14 residues. The DNA of the CDR3 is TGCAGTGCTAGGACACCGGGACTCGAGGAGACCCAGTACTTC. It yields the protein CSARTPGLEETQYF.

In regard to this clonotype: One end of the junction does not line up with germline, which may come from a read error. The V gene is TRBV5-1, the J gene TRBJ1-1, with 7 bases identical to TRBD1. CDR3 length: 14 residues. CDR1 is SGHRS and CDR2 is YFSETQ in the germline V gene. CDR3 sequence: CASNLDRSRTEAFF. The CDR3 DNA follows: TGCGCCAGCAACTTGGACAGGAGTCGCACTGAAGCTTTCTTT.

V gene TRBV7-2 combines with J gene TRBJ2-3; a possible D gene is TRBD2 (6 bases). V lost 5 bases and J lost 5, with 17 bases in between. The CDR3 sequence is 15 residues long. Germline assignment: CDR1 SGHTA and CDR2 FQGNSA. CDR3 nucleotides: TGTGCCAGCAGCCAAGGAGCGGGTTTGGGAGATACGCAGTATTTT. Protein sequence: CASSQGAGLGDTQYF.

This chain uses TRBV5-1 with TRBJ1-1; possibly TRBD1 for D (5 bases). The germline V gene encodes CDR1 SGHRS and CDR2 YFSETQ. CDR3 length: 15 amino acids. Between the trimmed V and J ends, which lost 1 base and 0 bases, there was a span of 10 bases. The CDR3 DNA reads as TGCGCCAGCAGCTTGAGGGGCTTAATGAACACTGAAGCTTTCTTT. It encodes CASSLRGLMNTEAFF.

The gene calls are TRBV20-1 and TRBJ1-1, with TRBD1 as a possible D gene (5 bases). This CDR3 contains 15 residues. V was shortened by 4 bases and J by 2 bases, with 17 bases between the two germline ends. Per the germline V gene, CDR1 is DFQATT and CDR2 is SNEGSKA (reference sequence). The CDR3 sequence: CSATRGAPGNTEAFF. CDR3 coding DNA: TGCAGTGCTACCCGGGGCGCCCCCGGAAACACTGAAGCTTTCTTT.

The J gene is TRBJ2-3, the V gene TRBV5-1; TRBD2 matches 10 bases. The CDR3 has 16 residues. Trimming cost V 2 bases and J 6 bases; bases outside gene matches: 9. The germline V gene encodes CDR1 SGHRS and CDR2 YFSETQ. The CDR3 sequence: CASSLIAGGDGDTQYF. The CDR3 DNA is TGCGCCAGCAGCTTAATAGCGGGGGGCGATGGGGATACGCAGTATTTT.

This clonotype was seen more than once but under ten times. CDR3 coding DNA: TGCGCCAGCAGCTTGGGGTGGAGCACAGATACGCAGTATTTT. Translating gives CASSLGWSTDTQYF. The genes are TRBV5-1 and TRBJ2-3; no clear D. Trimming left V 0 bases short and J 0 bases short, with 5 bases between. The CDR3 loop spans 14 amino acids. Germline V gene sequence: CDR1 SGHRS, CDR2 YFSETQ.

This clonotype was counted between two and nine times. The chain joins TRBV11-2 to TRBJ2-3; D possibly uses TRBD1 or TRBD2 (5 bases each). The V and J ends lost 6 bases and 4 bases respectively, with 20 bases between them. Germline loops: CDR1 SGHAT, CDR2 FQNNGV. The CDR3 spans 16 residues. CDR3 region: CASSPGLLDVADTQYF. CDR3 nucleotide sequence: TGTGCCAGCAGTCCGGGGCTCTTGGACGTAGCAGATACGCAGTATTTT.

The chain carries TRBV20-1 and TRBJ2-7; 9 nucleotides align to TRBD1. This CDR3 has 16 amino acids. After removal of 0 bases from V and 4 bases from J, the junction contained 10 bases not matched to a gene. The germline V gene has CDR1 DFQATT and CDR2 SNEGSKA (reference sequence). CDR3 sequence: CSARDLSDRGRYEQYF. The CDR3 nucleotides are TGCAGTGCTAGAGATCTTTCGGACAGGGGAAGGTACGAGCAGTACTTC.

The V call is TRBV7-9, the J call TRBJ2-3; no firm D call. Trimming took off 4 bases at V and 2 bases at J, with 7 bases between the two ends. This CDR3 spans 13 amino acids. Germline CDR1 and CDR2: SEHNR and FQNEAQ (reference sequence). CDR3 region: CASSSRNTDTQYF. The CDR3 DNA sequence: TGTGCCAGCAGCTCTAGGAACACAGATACGCAGTATTTT.

This chain connects TRBV6-5 to TRBJ2-5, with 8 bases aligning to TRBD1. The better agreement between TRBJ2-7 and the DNA end casts doubt on the J call. This CDR3 has 15 amino acids. The germline CDR1 and CDR2 sequences are MNHEY and SVGAGI. The CDR3 spells CASTRTGTVGYEQYF. The CDR3 DNA sequence: TGTGCCAGCACCAGGACAGGGACGGTTGGCTACGAGCAGTACTTC.

This clonotype has a handful of counts. DNA of the CDR3: TGTGCCACCCATTTGAGGCAGGAGGGCAATGAGCAGTTCTTC. Translated, it gives CATHLRQEGNEQFF. This rearrangement joins TRBV21-1 to TRBJ2-1; no DNA check was done on the table's D call, TRBD2. TRBV21-1 is a known pseudogene. This CDR3 spans 14 amino acids.

The V gene is TRBV12-3 or TRBV12-4, the J gene TRBJ2-7, with unresolved D. The CDR3 loop spans 11 amino acids. Trimming shortened V by 5 bases and J by 3 bases, and 5 bases separated the two germline ends. CDR3 in amino acids: CASSPRYEQYF. In DNA, the CDR3 is TGTGCCAGCAGTCCCCGCTACGAGCAGTACTTC.

V usage is TRBV11-2 and J usage is TRBJ2-7, with D perhaps being TRBD1 or TRBD2 (5 bases each). TRBJ2-5 matches the DNA end more closely, so the J call is doubtful. The CDR3 runs 12 residues. The germline V gene has CDR1 SGHAT and CDR2 FQNNGV. The CDR3 region has the DNA TGTGCCAGCACCGGAGGAAGGGGGACCCAGTACTTC. Protein sequence: CASTGGRGTQYF.

The V call is TRBV12-3 or TRBV12-4, the J call TRBJ1-2, with TRBD1 as a possible D gene (6 bases). V lost 2 bases, J lost 3 bases, and 10 bases lay in between. The CDR3 is 14 amino acids. The CDR3 sequence: CASSLLAGDYGYTF. For the CDR3, the DNA is TGTGCCAGCAGTTTATTGGCAGGGGACTATGGCTACACCTTC.

This clonotype was seen only once. The chain uses TRBV29-1 and TRBJ2-4; D is perhaps TRBD1 or TRBD2 (5 bases each). This CDR3 is built from 13 residues. With 6 bases removed from V and 2 bases from J, the gap between germline ends came to 11 bases. CDR1 SQVTM and CDR2 ANQGSEA come from the germline V gene. The CDR3 region is CSVEGLPKNIQYF. In DNA form, the CDR3 reads TGCAGCGTCGAGGGGCTACCCAAAAACATTCAGTACTTC.

The V gene is TRBV29-1, the J gene TRBJ2-5; D is undetermined. From germline, CDR1 is SQVTM and CDR2 ANQGSEA. The CDR3 loop spans 13 amino acids. The V end lost 1 base, the J end lost 4 bases, and 10 bases lay between the germline ends. In DNA form, the CDR3 reads TGCAGCGTTGAAGTGGCAGGAAGAGAGACCCAGTACTTC. It specifies CSVEVAGRETQYF.